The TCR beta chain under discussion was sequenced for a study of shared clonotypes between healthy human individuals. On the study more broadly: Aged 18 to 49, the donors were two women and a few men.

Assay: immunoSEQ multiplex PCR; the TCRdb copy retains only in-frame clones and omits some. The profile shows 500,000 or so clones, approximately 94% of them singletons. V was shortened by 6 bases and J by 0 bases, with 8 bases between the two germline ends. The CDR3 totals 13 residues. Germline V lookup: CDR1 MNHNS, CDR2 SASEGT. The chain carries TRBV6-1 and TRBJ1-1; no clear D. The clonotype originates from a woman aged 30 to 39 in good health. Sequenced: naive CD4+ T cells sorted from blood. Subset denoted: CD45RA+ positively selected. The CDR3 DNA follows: TGTGCCAGCAGGGATGTCATGAACACTGAAGCTTTCTTT. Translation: CASRDVMNTEAFF.